This T cell receptor beta chain appears in the sequencing data of a study of shared clonotypes between healthy human individuals. CDR1 is SEHNR and CDR2 is FQNEAQ in the germline V gene (reference sequence). The CDR3 is 15 residues long. General study points: Clonotype sharing among the donors was expected to vary with sequencing depth.

On this clone: What it binds is not known.

A CD45RA+ naive subset and a CD45RA-negative memory subset were split from CD4+ cells. Libraries were prepared by immunoSEQ multiplex PCR; TCRdb keeps only in-frame clonotypes and omits some of them. The table includes about 510,000 clones, almost 97% detected once. This receptor was taken from a woman younger than 45 in good health. The chain employs TRBV7-9 and TRBJ2-5; unclear D gene. The DNA end lines up better with TRBJ2-7; the J call may be wrong. Input material: naive CD4+ T cells sorted from blood. Subset: CD45RA+ positively selected. The DNA for the CDR3 is TGTGCCAGCAGCTTAAATCAACTTCAACTTAACGAGCAGTACTTC. Amino acids: CASSLNQLQLNEQYF.